These 21 T cell receptor beta chains share one sample of origin, sequenced in a study of blood T cells in healthy people across ages. The second PCR ran about 6 to 11 cycles with a sample-barcoded 5' primer and J-beta primers. TCRdb called the 5' RACE reads again in MiXCR, with one record for every CDR3 protein. Of 800,000 or so distinct CDR3 sequences in the sample, less than 60% are singletons; the top ten hold 15% to 20%. The specimen sequenced was blood. The receptors were gathered from a man older than 75 in good health.

This clonotype was detected once. The genes are TRBV7-2 and TRBJ1-5; D uncertain. With 1 base removed from V and 2 bases from J, the gap between germline ends came to 6 bases. The germline gives CDR1 SGHTA, CDR2 FQGNSA. This CDR3 contains 14 residues. The CDR3 DNA follows: TGTGCCAGCAGCTTAGTCCAGGGCAATCAGCCCCAGCATTTT. It is translated as CASSLVQGNQPQHF.

The J gene is TRBJ2-1, the V gene TRBV18, with D perhaps TRBD2 (5 bases). The last part of the DNA fits TRBJ2-7 better; the J call may be wrong. From germline, CDR1 is KGHSH and CDR2 LQKENI. The CDR3 loop spans 18 amino acids. CDR3 sequence: CASSPKATEVSSYNEQYF. The CDR3 DNA follows: TGTGCCAGCTCACCCAAGGCGACGGAGGTCAGCTCCTACAATGAGCAGTACTTC.

This sequence joins TRBV20-1 and TRBJ1-1; no reliable D call. The CDR3 contains 12 residues. Trimming removed 8 bases at V and 7 bases at J, with 17 bases between. The germline CDR1 and CDR2 sequences are DFQATT and SNEGSKA (reference sequence). The chain's CDR3 is CSFDNAGGEAFF. The DNA of the CDR3 is TGCAGTTTCGACAATGCTGGTGGTGAAGCTTTCTTT.

This clonotype was observed a few times. The V gene is TRBV2, the J gene TRBJ2-3; TRBD2 agrees at 9 bases. Germline V CDR1 and CDR2: SNHLY, FYNNEI. The CDR3 has 15 residues. V shed 2 bases and J 3 bases; nucleotides not matched to a gene: 3. The CDR3 region has the DNA TGTGCCAGCAGTGAATTTAGCGGGAGTACAGATACGCAGTATTTT. Translated, it gives CASSEFSGSTDTQYF.

This clonotype was seen a few times. J is TRBJ2-7 and V is TRBV30; 12 nucleotides line up with TRBD2. CDR3 length equals 13 residues. From germline, CDR1 is GTSNPN and CDR2 SVGIG (reference sequence). V shed 7 bases and J 4 bases; nucleotides not matched to a gene: 5. CDR3 sequence reads: CASKGLAGYEQYF. In DNA, the CDR3 is TGTGCCTCGAAAGGACTAGCGGGATACGAGCAGTACTTC.

The rearrangement joins TRBV7-9 to TRBJ2-7; D gene uncertain. The CDR3 totals 13 residues. Trimming stripped 3 bases from V and 2 bases from J, with 8 bases between. Germline assignment: CDR1 SEHNR and CDR2 FQNEAQ (reference sequence). CDR3 nucleotides: TGTGCCAGCAGCTTCGGCCGGACCTACGAGCAGTACTTC. It is translated as CASSFGRTYEQYF.

The chain has TRBV7-2 and TRBJ1-6, with 7 bases fitting TRBD1. CDR3 length: 14 amino acids. V lost 3 bases, J lost 7 bases, and 3 bases stayed unmatched. The germline gives CDR1 SGHTA, CDR2 FQGNSA. This CDR3 reads CASSLNRGNSPLHF. CDR3 bases: TGTGCCAGCAGCTTGAACAGGGGAAATTCACCCCTCCACTTT.

This clonotype appeared a few times. This chain uses TRBV20-1 with TRBJ1-1; D not certain. The ends were cut back, 0 bases at V and 6 bases at J, with 17 bases in the middle. CDR3 length: 15 amino acids. Germline CDR1 is DFQATT and CDR2 is SNEGSKA (reference sequence). The chain's CDR3 is CSARDRAVGKPEAFF. The CDR3 DNA follows: TGCAGTGCTAGAGATCGGGCGGTGGGAAAGCCTGAAGCTTTCTTT.

In this sample, this clonotype turned up a few times. The gene calls are TRBV12-3 or TRBV12-4 and TRBJ2-3; no firm D call. The CDR3 spans 13 residues. Trimming took off 5 bases at V and 4 bases at J, with 10 bases between the two ends. CDR3 DNA: TGTGCCAGCAGTCTTCATGAATCAGATACGCAGTATTTT. This translates into CASSLHESDTQYF.

This clonotype showed up just once. This rearrangement joins TRBV2 to TRBJ2-7, with TRBD1 matching over 8 bases. The germline CDR1 and CDR2 sequences are SNHLY and FYNNEI. V gave up 4 bases and J gave up 7 bases; unmatched junction bases: 6. The CDR3 consists of 13 residues. The CDR3 DNA follows: TGTGCCAGCAGTGGAGACAGGGGTAGTGAGCAGTACTTC. It encodes CASSGDRGSEQYF.

Ten or more counts support this clonotype. This chain links TRBV12-3 or TRBV12-4 with TRBJ2-1; either TRBD1 or TRBD2 may supply D (5 bases each). CDR3 length equals 16 residues. Trimming removed 1 base at V and 7 bases at J, with 17 bases between. DNA of the CDR3: TGTGCCAGCAGTTTAGATGGGACCCAGAGTTGGAATGAGCAGTTCTTC. Translating it yields CASSLDGTQSWNEQFF.

The rearrangement links TRBV20-1 to TRBJ2-7; TRBD1 matches at 7 bases. Germline V lookup: CDR1 DFQATT, CDR2 SNEGSKA (reference sequence). Germline trimming cut 6 bases from V and 2 bases from J; bases unmatched to any gene: 7. The CDR3 extends over 13 amino acids. The CDR3 DNA follows: TGCAGTGCCGGGACAGCCGCTACCTACGAGCAGTACTTC. Translation gives CSAGTAATYEQYF.

The chain couples TRBV3-1 to TRBJ2-1; 8 nucleotides match TRBD1. The DNA end favors TRBJ2-7, so the J call may be wrong. Germline values: CDR1 LGHDT, CDR2 YNNKEL (reference sequence). The CDR3 loop spans 22 amino acids. CDR3 amino acids: CASSQDGYGADGTGHSYNEQYF. For the CDR3, the DNA is TGTGCCAGCAGCCAAGATGGGTATGGCGCCGACGGGACAGGACACTCCTACAATGAGCAGTACTTC.

This clonotype was counted only a few times. The rearrangement links TRBV29-1 to TRBJ1-2; D possibly corresponds to TRBD1 (5 bases). Trimming cost V 1 base and J 5 bases, with 17 bases left between them. CDR1 and CDR2 (germline): SQVTM, ANQGSEA. CDR3 length equals 15 residues. The CDR3 region is CSVEGLGRTPYGYTF. The CDR3 nucleotides read TGCAGCGTTGAAGGGTTGGGACGGACTCCTTATGGCTACACCTTC. The whole variable domain, remainder taken from reference TRBV29-1 and TRBJ1-2, is SAVISQKPSRDICQRGTSLTIQCQVDSQVTMMFWYRQQPGQSLTLIATANQGSEATYESGFVIDKFPISRPNLTFSTLTVSNMSPEDSSIYLCSVEGLGRTPYGYTFGSGTRLTVV.

This sequence joins TRBV3-1 and TRBJ2-1; D is unclear. This CDR3 is built from 13 residues. Trimming shortened V by 2 bases and J by 15 bases, and 17 bases separated the two germline ends. CDR1 and CDR2 from the germline V gene are LGHDT and YNNKEL (reference sequence). The CDR3, as DNA: TGTGCCAGCAGCCAATATAGCAGCGTTGGTCCGTTCTTC. This encodes CASSQYSSVGPFF.

This clonotype was detected ten times or more. This rearrangement joins TRBV7-2 to TRBJ2-5, with D tentatively TRBD1 (6 bases). The CDR3 contains 16 residues. V gave up 1 base and J gave up 1 base, with 13 bases separating them. Germline-derived CDR1 and CDR2 are SGHTA and FQGNSA. The CDR3 sequence: CASSLGLLGAQETQYF. The CDR3 DNA reads TGTGCCAGCAGCTTAGGGCTACTGGGGGCCCAAGAGACCCAGTACTTC.

About this clonotype itself: It may be a read error: a sequence one base away is much more abundant. J is TRBJ2-5 and V is TRBV10-3; D tentatively fits TRBD1 or TRBD2 (5 bases each). This CDR3 region has 14 residues. Germline V gives CDR1 ENHRY, CDR2 SYGVKD. CDR3 residues: CTISESRGAETQYF. CDR3 coding DNA: TGTACCATCAGTGAGTCGAGGGGCGCGGAGACCCAGTACTTC.

CDR3 sequence: CASSLLAGGNQPQHF. CDR3 bases: TGTGCCAGCAGTTTACTAGCCGGGGGCAATCAGCCCCAGCATTTT. The chain is built from TRBV27 and TRBJ1-5; D is unresolved. V was shortened by 2 bases and J by 2 bases, with 10 bases between the two germline ends. The CDR3 runs to 15 residues. CDR1 and CDR2 from the germline V gene are MNHEY and SMNVEV (reference sequence).

In regard to this clonotype: At one end, the junction sequence differs from germline, possibly due to a read error. V usage is TRBV28 and J usage is TRBJ2-3; 7 bases map to TRBD1. Germline-derived CDR1 and CDR2 are MDHEN and SYDVKM. The CDR3 has 14 amino acids. The CDR3 nucleotides read TGTGCCCGCAATTTAGACAGTGGGACAGATGCGCAGTATTTT. This translates into CARNLDSGTDAQYF.

V usage is TRBV21-1 and J usage is TRBJ1-4; the D call in the table, TRBD1, was not verified against the DNA. TRBV21-1 constitutes a pseudogene. The CDR3 length is 15 residues. The CDR3 loop reads CASSDGDRGSEKLFF. Written as DNA, the CDR3 is TGTGCCAGCAGTGACGGCGACAGGGGTAGTGAAAAACTGTTTTTT.

This clonotype was picked up many times. The chain employs TRBV2 and TRBJ2-2, with 13 bases that match TRBD2. CDR1 and CDR2 (germline): SNHLY, FYNNEI. The CDR3 sequence is 18 residues long. The junction had 9 bases not matched to a gene; V was cut back by 4 bases and J by 4 bases. CDR3 amino acids: CASSGRTSGSLGTGELFF. The CDR3 nucleotides read TGTGCCAGCAGTGGTCGGACTAGCGGGAGTTTAGGCACCGGGGAGCTGTTTTTT.